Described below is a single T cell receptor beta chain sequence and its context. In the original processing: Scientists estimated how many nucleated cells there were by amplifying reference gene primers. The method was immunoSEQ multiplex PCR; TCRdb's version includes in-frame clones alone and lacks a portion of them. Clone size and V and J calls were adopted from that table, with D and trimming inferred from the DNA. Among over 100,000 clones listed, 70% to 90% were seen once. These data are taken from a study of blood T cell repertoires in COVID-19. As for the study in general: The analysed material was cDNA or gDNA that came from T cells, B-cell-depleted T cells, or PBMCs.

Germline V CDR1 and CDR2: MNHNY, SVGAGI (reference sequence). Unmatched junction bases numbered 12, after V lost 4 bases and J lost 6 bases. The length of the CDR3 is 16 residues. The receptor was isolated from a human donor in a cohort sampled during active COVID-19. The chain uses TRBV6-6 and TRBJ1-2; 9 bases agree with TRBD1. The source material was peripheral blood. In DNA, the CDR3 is TGTGCCAGCAGTTTAACCCGACAGGGGGGTGACCATGGCTACACCTTC. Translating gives CASSLTRQGGDHGYTF.